The sequence of this T cell receptor beta chain was determined in a study of blood T cells in healthy people across ages. Germline V gives CDR1 SGHVS, CDR2 FNYEAQ. This CDR3 has 16 amino acids. Sample donors were healthy Caucasian individuals that came from Russia, aged roughly 6 to 90. Total RNA amounts of at least 5.5 micrograms were extracted per sample. The authors ran a second PCR of about 6 to 11 cycles using a sample-barcoded 5' primer and a J-beta primer mix. Every cDNA was tagged by a template-switch adaptor with 12 random nucleotides. Via MiXCR, TCRdb re-called the 5' RACE reads, giving one row per CDR3 protein. The table has around 2 million distinct CDR3 sequences, about 39% seen once. This clonotype turned up a few times.

This receptor was obtained from a human donor in good health. This rearrangement joins TRBV7-6 to TRBJ2-5; 9 nucleotides line up with TRBD2. The J call is uncertain, as TRBJ2-7 better fits the DNA end. What was sequenced was blood. The CDR3 loop is CASSLVSGGLSYEQYF. Written as DNA, the CDR3 is TGTGCCAGCAGCTTAGTTAGCGGGGGCCTTTCCTACGAGCAGTACTTC.